Presented here are 9 T cell receptor beta chains from one specimen sequenced in a study of blood T cell repertoires in COVID-19. Only in-frame clones appear in the TCRdb table, and some are missing; sequencing was by immunoSEQ multiplex PCR. This sample carries hundreds of thousands of clones, 75% to 90% of them seen once, and the ten largest clones take roughly 6.3%. The sequenced sample consisted of PBMCs or T cells enriched from blood (not recorded which). These receptors all come from a woman aged 30 to 39 with acute COVID-19.

The chain employs TRBV7-2 and TRBJ2-4, with unresolved D. Germline CDR1 is SGHTA and CDR2 is FQGNSA. The CDR3 has 16 amino acids. V was clipped by 1 base and J by 0 bases, with 10 bases between them. The DNA of the CDR3 is TGTGCCAGCAGCTTAGGGTCGGTTGTAGCCAAAAACATTCAGTACTTC. Translating gives CASSLGSVVAKNIQYF.

The V call is TRBV20-1, the J call TRBJ1-1; 7 bases match TRBD1. The CDR3 totals 12 residues. Germline values: CDR1 DFQATT, CDR2 SNEGSKA (reference sequence). V was pared by 3 bases and J by 7 bases, with 5 bases of the junction left unmatched. The CDR3 protein is CSASFRGIEAFF. As DNA, the CDR3 is TGCAGTGCTAGTTTCAGGGGGATTGAAGCTTTCTTT.

The chain couples TRBV4-1 to TRBJ2-4, with D possibly being TRBD2 (5 bases). CDR1 is MGHRA, CDR2 YSYEKL, per germline. The V and J ends lost 0 bases and 0 bases respectively, with 18 bases between them. The CDR3 has 19 amino acids. The DNA for the CDR3 is TGCGCCAGCAGCCAAGATCGAGGCAGGAGACTACTAGCCAAAAACATTCAGTACTTC. Amino acid sequence: CASSQDRGRRLLAKNIQYF.

The rearrangement joins TRBV19 to TRBJ1-5; 12 nucleotides line up with TRBD1. CDR1 and CDR2 from the germline V gene are LNHDA and SQIVND (reference sequence). Trimming at V came to 3 bases and at J to 6 bases, leaving 6 bases not matched to a gene. CDR3 length equals 16 residues. The CDR3 DNA follows: TGTGCCAGTAGTATTGGTGGGACAGGGGGCGGTCAGCCCCAGCATTTT. Translated: CASSIGGTGGGQPQHF.

This rearrangement joins TRBV7-9 to TRBJ2-5; TRBD1 matches at 10 bases. This CDR3 is built from 15 residues. The germline V gene has CDR1 SEHNR and CDR2 FQNEAQ (reference sequence). The V gene end was trimmed by 3 bases and the J gene end by 5 bases; junction bases not matched to a gene: 6. CDR3 in amino acids: CASSLAGTGEETQYF. CDR3 coding DNA: TGTGCCAGCAGCTTGGCCGGGACAGGGGAGGAGACCCAGTACTTC.

At least ten counts were recorded for this clone. The gene calls are TRBV3-1 (or the pseudogene TRBV3-2) and TRBJ2-2, with 12 bases aligning to TRBD2. The V gene end was trimmed by 2 bases and the J gene end by 6 bases; junction bases not matched to a gene: 4. This CDR3 is 16 amino acids long. CDR1 is LGHDT and CDR2 is YNNKEL in the germline V gene (reference sequence). The CDR3 is CASSQTLAGGPGELFF. In DNA, the CDR3 is TGTGCCAGCAGCCAAACACTAGCGGGAGGCCCCGGGGAGCTGTTTTTT.

The rearrangement uses TRBV15 and TRBJ2-1; 11 bases are shared with TRBD1. The germline V gene has CDR1 LNHNV and CDR2 YYDKDF (reference sequence). Trimming cost V 5 bases and J 4 bases; bases outside gene matches: 4. This CDR3 spans 15 amino acids. In DNA form, the CDR3 reads TGTGCCACCAGCTACCGGGACAGGGGGTACAATGAGCAGTTCTTC. Its protein product is CATSYRDRGYNEQFF.

This clone is a singleton in its sample. Other DNA sequences in this sample translate to the same CDR3. This chain uses TRBV6-5 with TRBJ1-4; D is possibly TRBD1 (6 bases). Germline CDR1 and CDR2: MNHEY and SVGAGI. The CDR3 loop spans 14 amino acids. V was trimmed by 5 bases and J by 0 bases, leaving 7 bases between them. CDR3 sequence reads: CASSNRATNEKLFF. The DNA of the CDR3 is TGTGCCAGCAGTAACAGGGCAACTAATGAAAAACTGTTTTTT.

Written as DNA, the CDR3 is TGTGCCAGCAGCCAAATGGCGGGAGCATCAGATACGCAGTATTTT. Its protein is CASSQMAGASDTQYF. The chain recombines TRBV3-1 (or the pseudogene TRBV3-2) with TRBJ2-3; 7 nucleotides agree with TRBD2. CDR1 LGHDT and CDR2 YNNKEL come from the germline V gene (reference sequence). Trimming cost V 2 bases and J 4 bases; bases outside gene matches: 6. The CDR3 contains 15 residues.